This T cell receptor beta chain was documented in a study of blood T cell repertoires in COVID-19. Study-wide background: There were acute and convalescent COVID-19 samples, and they came from the United States, Italy and Spain. PBMCs, B-cell-depleted T cells, or T cells were the source of the cDNA or gDNA that made up the material.

The CDR3 sequence is 16 residues long. Germline CDR1 and CDR2: SGHRS and YFSETQ. Trimming cost V 5 bases and J 5 bases; bases outside gene matches: 6. In the original processing: Counts of nucleated cells, estimated from reference gene primer amplification, were obtained. Data came from immunoSEQ multiplex PCR; TCRdb stores just in-frame clones and leaves some out. V, J and clone size derive from that table, while D and trimming were established from the DNA sequence. The sample yields over 150,000 clones, over 60% seen once. The genes are TRBV5-1 and TRBJ2-3; 15 bases are a match to TRBD2. This receptor was identified in a woman aged 65 to 85 with acute or convalescent COVID-19. Sequencing used peripheral blood. The DNA of the CDR3 is TGCGCCAGCAGTCTTCGGACTAGCGGGGGGGGAGATACGCAGTATTTT. It yields the protein CASSLRTSGGGDTQYF. Looking up the rest from reference TRBV5-1 and TRBJ2-3 gives the full variable domain: KAGVTQTPRYLIKTRGQQVTLSCSPISGHRSVSWYQQTPGQGLQFLFEYFSETQRNKGNFPGRFSGRQFSNSRSEMNVSTLELGDSALYLCASSLRTSGGGDTQYFGPGTRLTVL.